This T cell receptor (beta chain) was recovered during a study of blood T cell repertoires in COVID-19. In the study overall: Whether acute or convalescent, the COVID-19 samples came from the United States, Italy and Spain. PBMCs, B-cell-depleted T cells, or T cells were the source of the cDNA or gDNA that made up the material.

Recruited during active infection, patients (from Seattle) were subsequently followed longitudinally. In the original workflow: Nucleated cell counts were estimated from reference gene primer amplification. Generated by immunoSEQ multiplex PCR, the TCRdb table keeps only in-frame clones and is missing some. D and trimming come from the DNA, and the V and J calls and clone size come from that table. The data show 130,000 or so clones, roughly 80% seen once. V was clipped by 11 bases and J by 6 bases, with 12 bases between them. This CDR3 is 11 amino acids long. Germline CDR1 and CDR2: LGHDT and YNNKEL (reference sequence).

This receptor was identified in a woman in her 70s with COVID-19, enrolled during active disease. Sequenced material: peripheral blood. The chain is built from TRBV3-1 (or the pseudogene TRBV3-2) and TRBJ2-3; the D gene is possibly TRBD2 (7 bases). In DNA, the CDR3 is TGTGCCGTCAAGGGGGGGGATACGCAGTATTTT. The encoded protein is CAVKGGDTQYF.